The present T cell receptor (beta chain) was sequenced within a study of T cell changes during pregnancy in multiple sclerosis. Measured with immunoSEQ multiplex PCR; TCRdb has only the in-frame clones, and not every one. The sample carries some 130,000 clones, 95% to 98% recorded once. Germline V gene sequence: CDR1 LNHDA, CDR2 SQIVND (reference sequence). With 1 base removed from V and 0 bases from J, the gap between germline ends came to 13 bases. This CDR3 spans 17 amino acids. Specimen: peripheral blood, collected after pregnancy. This sequence joins TRBV19 and TRBJ2-1; D is ambiguous. The receptor comes from a female donor with multiple sclerosis, enrolled in a pregnancy study. The CDR3 DNA is TGTGCCAGTAGTATAGGGTCAGTTTTAAGCTCCTACAATGAGCAGTTCTTC. It encodes CASSIGSVLSSYNEQFF.